The 20 T cell receptor beta chains reported below all come from one sample, sequenced in a study of blood T cell repertoires in COVID-19. Some clones are missing from TCRdb's copy, which holds only in-frame ones; the method was immunoSEQ multiplex PCR. The table lists 400,000 or so clones, roughly 91% of them singletons. The sample consisted of PBMCs or T cells enriched from blood (not recorded which). The receptors come from a man aged 18 to 29 who had recovered from COVID-19.

CDR3 protein: CASSVGPSNQETQYF. The CDR3 DNA sequence: TGTGCCAGCAGCGTAGGCCCCAGTAACCAAGAGACCCAGTACTTC. The V call is TRBV9, the J call TRBJ2-5; D is undetermined. Deletions cut 0 bases from V and 0 bases from J, with 9 bases between. Germline CDR1 and CDR2: SGDLS and YYNGEE. This CDR3 region has 15 residues.

The chain recombines TRBV3-1 (or the pseudogene TRBV3-2) with TRBJ1-2, with 12 bases fitting TRBD1. Germline CDR1 is LGHDT and CDR2 is YNNKEL (reference sequence). Unmatched junction bases numbered 7, after V lost 4 bases and J lost 7 bases. This CDR3 has 15 residues. CDR3 sequence: CASSRRDRGQGGYTF. The CDR3, as DNA: TGTGCCAGCAGCCGGCGGGACAGGGGGCAAGGTGGCTACACCTTC.

The rearrangement uses TRBV18 and TRBJ1-1; TRBD1 matches at 7 bases. The CDR3 sequence is 22 residues long. Germline CDR1 and CDR2: KGHSH and LQKENI. V lost 4 bases and J lost 1; bases outside the gene matches: 27. The CDR3 coding sequence is TGTGCCAGCTCACTTTACATTCTCGGGCAGGGGGTTCGCCCGAAACCGAACACTGAAGCTTTCTTT. This codes for CASSLYILGQGVRPKPNTEAFF.

This chain connects TRBV19 to TRBJ1-5; no definite D call. V was clipped by 3 bases and J by 6 bases, with 15 bases between them. CDR3 length: 15 residues. CDR1 is LNHDA, CDR2 SQIVND, per germline (reference sequence). CDR3 nucleotides: TGTGCCAGTAGTATCTCTCAACAAAGTCCTCAGCCCCAGCATTTT. It codes for CASSISQQSPQPQHF.

This clone was counted only a few times. The chain joins TRBV28 to TRBJ2-1, with D hard to call. Trimming took off 3 bases at V and 2 bases at J, with 11 bases between the two ends. CDR1 and CDR2 (germline): MDHEN, SYDVKM. The CDR3 consists of 15 residues. The CDR3 here is CASSLRLETYNEQFF. CDR3 DNA: TGTGCCAGCAGTTTGAGGCTAGAAACCTACAATGAGCAGTTCTTC.

The genes are TRBV2 and TRBJ1-6, with 8 bases that match TRBD1. This CDR3 spans 15 amino acids. The V gene's germline CDR1 is SNHLY and CDR2 FYNNEI. With 6 bases clipped from V and 8 bases from J, the junction kept 9 bases outside the gene matches. Here the CDR3 reads CASRVDRGSYSPLHF. The CDR3 region has the DNA TGTGCCAGCAGGGTAGACAGGGGATCATATTCACCCCTCCACTTT.

J is TRBJ2-5 and V is TRBV6-5; 10 bases agree with TRBD2. The CDR3 is made up of 15 amino acids. CDR1 MNHEY and CDR2 SVGAGI come from the germline V gene. V shed 6 bases and J 5 bases; nucleotides not matched to a gene: 9. This CDR3 is CASRGLSGRGETQYF. The DNA for the CDR3 is TGTGCCAGCAGGGGACTGAGCGGGAGGGGGGAGACCCAGTACTTC.

This clone showed up just once. The chain uses TRBV28 and TRBJ1-2; D is unclear. This CDR3 comprises 14 residues. Germline V lookup: CDR1 MDHEN, CDR2 SYDVKM. Trimming shortened V by 6 bases and J by 0 bases, and 11 bases separated the two germline ends. The CDR3 bases are TGTGCCAGCAGGAACGCTATGGCTAACTATGGCTACACCTTC. Its translation: CASRNAMANYGYTF.

The gene calls are TRBV9 and TRBJ2-2; D uncertain. Germline CDR1 is SGDLS and CDR2 is YYNGEE. The CDR3 sequence is 16 residues long. V was clipped by 0 bases and J by 4 bases, with 13 bases between them. CDR3 residues: CASSVEASVLTGELFF. The CDR3 DNA reads as TGTGCCAGCAGCGTAGAGGCTAGTGTGCTCACCGGGGAGCTGTTTTTT.

This chain connects TRBV6-5 to TRBJ2-7; 10 bases are shared with TRBD1. CDR1 is MNHEY and CDR2 is SVGAGI in the germline V gene. CDR3 size: 15 residues. The ends lost 5 bases at V and 0 bases at J; junction bases unmatched: 4. The chain's CDR3 is CASSPGQGLSYEQYF. CDR3 DNA sequence: TGTGCCAGCAGTCCGGGACAGGGGCTCTCCTACGAGCAGTACTTC.

The CDR3 loop reads CASSPSPGTGGHGYTF. The DNA for the CDR3 is TGTGCCAGCTCACCAAGTCCCGGGACAGGGGGCCATGGCTACACCTTC. V usage is TRBV18 and J usage is TRBJ1-2; TRBD1 matches at 12 bases. Unmatched junction bases numbered 7, after V lost 2 bases and J lost 6 bases. Germline V gene sequence: CDR1 KGHSH, CDR2 LQKENI. This CDR3 has 16 residues.

This chain links TRBV29-1 with TRBJ2-7; a weak D match, TRBD2 (6 bases). The CDR3 is made up of 13 amino acids. Germline lookup yields CDR1 SQVTM and CDR2 ANQGSEA. V lost 5 bases, J lost 1 base, and 12 bases lay in between. The CDR3 coding sequence is TGCAGCGTTACGGAGGGAATTTCCTACGAGCAGTACTTC. Its translation: CSVTEGISYEQYF.

This clone has just one count. This chain connects TRBV5-1 to TRBJ2-3; 9 nucleotides match TRBD2. The J segment lost 2 bases and the V segment lost 2 bases, leaving 12 bases of the junction unmatched. The germline gives CDR1 SGHRS, CDR2 YFSETQ. The CDR3 has 18 amino acids. CDR3 sequence reads: CASSFTGTGTSNTDTQYF. The CDR3 DNA reads TGCGCCAGCAGCTTTACAGGGACCGGGACTAGCAACACAGATACGCAGTATTTT.

V usage is TRBV28 and J usage is TRBJ1-2; TRBD1 is a possible D gene (5 bases). The V end was cut by 4 bases, the J end by 7 bases, with 19 bases between. The CDR3 runs to 15 residues. Germline V gene lookup returns CDR1 MDHEN and CDR2 SYDVKM. The CDR3 here is CASSSSGYAFGGYTF. CDR3 coding DNA: TGTGCCAGCAGTTCCTCAGGGTACGCATTTGGTGGCTACACCTTC.

V usage is TRBV4-1 and J usage is TRBJ2-3; D may be TRBD1 (5 bases). The germline V and J ends were trimmed by 4 bases and 7 bases, with 15 bases remaining between them. Germline CDR1 reads MGHRA; CDR2 reads YSYEKL. This CDR3 region has 14 residues. CDR3 nucleotides: TGCGCCAGCAGCCCCAATCTAGGGGCACATACGCAGTATTTT. It specifies CASSPNLGAHTQYF.

The rearrangement uses TRBV19 and TRBJ1-2, with D tentatively TRBD1 (6 bases). Germline CDR1 is LNHDA and CDR2 is SQIVND (reference sequence). The CDR3 is 16 amino acids. Trimming pared 3 bases from V and 5 bases from J, leaving 19 bases between. The CDR3 region has the DNA TGTGCCAGTAGTATCGGGCCGTCGAGGGGGTCTTATGGCTACACCTTC. Translating gives CASSIGPSRGSYGYTF.

J is TRBJ2-7 and V is TRBV25-1; 11 nucleotides agree with TRBD1. V shed 3 bases and J 3 bases; nucleotides not matched to a gene: 4. Germline V CDR1 and CDR2: MGHDK, SYGVNS. The CDR3 spans 15 residues. The CDR3 is CASSDLGTGGYEQYF. The CDR3 nucleotides read TGTGCCAGCAGTGACCTAGGGACAGGGGGCTACGAGCAGTACTTC.

V and J are TRBV14 and TRBJ2-7, with D maybe TRBD1 (5 bases). This CDR3 contains 12 residues. CDR1 SGHDN and CDR2 FVKESK come from the germline V gene. V lost 4 bases and J 3 bases, leaving 7 bases between the germline ends. CDR3 region: CASSLQGYEQYF. The CDR3 DNA reads as TGTGCCAGCAGCCTTCAGGGCTACGAGCAGTACTTC.

J is TRBJ1-6 and V is TRBV10-1; D is possibly TRBD1 (5 bases). This CDR3 spans 14 amino acids. Germline V gene data show CDR1 as WNHNN and CDR2 as SYGVQD (reference sequence). Trimming took off 2 bases at V and 10 bases at J, with 12 bases between the two ends. The CDR3 nucleotides read TGCGCCAGCAGTGAGCTCAGGGAAGGATCACCCCTCCACTTT. Translated: CASSELREGSPLHF.

This clone showed up just once. The same CDR3 is also encoded by other DNA sequences in this sample. The chain links TRBV9 to TRBJ2-2, with D perhaps TRBD2 (6 bases). Germline CDR1 and CDR2: SGDLS and YYNGEE. With 0 bases removed from V and 6 bases from J, the gap between germline ends came to 9 bases. The CDR3 runs to 14 residues. The DNA for the CDR3 is TGTGCCAGCAGCGTAGCCAGCGGGCCCGGGGAGCTGTTTTTT. Residues: CASSVASGPGELFF.